The clone carrying this T cell receptor (beta chain) occurred a few times. The antigen remains undetermined. This record belongs to a study of T-cell memory formation after mild COVID-19. Across the whole study: Largely donor-specific sequence clusters came from a couple of donors. Study-level results: Clones that contracted from day 15 to 85 were balanced CD4/CD8, while later expanders leaned CD4+. A subset of responding clones appeared in pre-infection memory, suggesting cross-reactive memory joined.

TCRdb re-called the 5' RACE reads through MiXCR, storing one row per CDR3 protein. The sample holds 260,000 or so distinct CDR3 sequences, over 15% seen once. The CDR3 runs to 14 residues. Germline V gene lookup returns CDR1 SGHTA and CDR2 FQGNSA. Trimming cost V 5 bases and J 5 bases, with 15 bases left between them. The clonotype originates from a man in his late teens or twenties who had mild COVID-19 (a few samples of this study predate the infection). Cell type and time point are not known. The chain combines TRBV7-2 with TRBJ2-5; possible D gene TRBD2, 6 bases. The source material was PBMCs or a T cell subset sorted from them (not recorded which). The DNA of the CDR3 is TGTGCCAGCAGCCCGTGGGGGGTGGAGGAGACCCAGTACTTC. It translates to CASSPWGVEETQYF.